The 18 T cell receptor beta chains in this list originate from one sample, sequenced in a study of CD8 T cells in Susac syndrome. The RNA, about 0.45 to 1 ug, was put through reverse transcription using random hexamers. One entry per CDR3 protein results from TCRdb running MiXCR on the immunoSEQ multiplex PCR reads. This sample yields around 200,000 distinct CDR3 sequences, of which around 95% are seen a single time; around 0.076% belongs to the top ten. The specimen was CD4+ T cells from PBMCs. The receptors were sampled from a human donor with multiple sclerosis.

The table lists this clonotype with a count of one. It is unclear where the CDR3 begins or ends on the DNA, so no DNA is shown, and the CDR3 is as TCRdb lists it. The chain uses TRBV1 and TRBJ2-7; the table assigns TRBD2, which was not confirmed against the DNA. TRBV1 is a pseudogene segment. The CDR3 is 19 amino acids long, termini counted. The CDR3 here is CTSSVGLGTSGPSTYEQYV.

The chain uses TRBV29-1 and TRBJ1-1; no clear D gene. The CDR3 has 12 amino acids. V lost 1 base and J lost 6, with 9 bases in between. Per germline, CDR1 SQVTM and CDR2 ANQGSEA. CDR3 sequence (DNA): TGCAGCGTTGAAGTCAGTGAGGCTGAAGCTTTCTTT. It translates to CSVEVSEAEAFF.

The chain has TRBV29-1 and TRBJ1-4; 8 bases match TRBD1. The junction had 2 bases not matched to a gene; V was cut back by 5 bases and J by 3 bases. The germline V gene encodes CDR1 SQVTM and CDR2 ANQGSEA. CDR3 length equals 13 residues. CDR3 sequence: CSVKTGANEKLFF. CDR3 nucleotides: TGCAGCGTTAAGACAGGGGCTAATGAAAAACTGTTTTTT.

V is TRBV4-2 and J is TRBJ2-3; 10 nucleotides match TRBD2. CDR3 length equals 14 residues. CDR1 and CDR2 (germline): LGHNA, YNFKEQ. Trimming cost V 7 bases and J 6 bases; bases outside gene matches: 7. The CDR3 reads CASKESGGADTQYF. The CDR3 DNA reads TGTGCCAGCAAGGAAAGCGGGGGGGCGGATACGCAGTATTTT.

V gene TRBV29-1 combines with J gene TRBJ1-3; D gene unclear. The ends were cut back, 8 bases at V and 0 bases at J, with 8 bases in the middle. CDR3 size: 12 residues. The germline V gene has CDR1 SQVTM and CDR2 ANQGSEA. In nucleotides, the CDR3 is TGCAGCACATCGAGCTCTGGAAACACCATATATTTT. Its protein product is CSTSSSGNTIYF. The whole variable domain, filled in from reference TRBV29-1 and TRBJ1-3, reads SAVISQKPSRDICQRGTSLTIQCQVDSQVTMMFWYRQQPGQSLTLIATANQGSEATYESGFVIDKFPISRPNLTFSTLTVSNMSPEDSSIYLCSTSSSGNTIYFGEGSWLTVV.

This chain connects TRBV7-2 to TRBJ2-1; D possibly corresponds to TRBD2 (6 bases). Germline loops: CDR1 SGHTA, CDR2 FQGNSA. The V and J ends lost 5 bases and 9 bases respectively, with 14 bases between them. The CDR3 is 13 amino acids. The chain's CDR3 is CASSLPPAGEQFF. The CDR3 DNA reads as TGTGCCAGCAGCCTCCCTCCAGCGGGTGAGCAGTTCTTC.

The gene calls are TRBV3-1 and TRBJ1-6, with a tentative D call TRBD1 (5 bases). The V end lost 0 bases, the J end lost 7 bases, and 13 bases lay between the germline ends. This CDR3 comprises 16 residues. The germline V gene has CDR1 LGHDT and CDR2 YNNKEL (reference sequence). CDR3 coding DNA: TGTGCCAGCAGCCAAGAATGGGCAGGGCGGAATTCACCCCTCCACTTT. This gives the protein CASSQEWAGRNSPLHF. Looking up the rest from reference TRBV3-1 and TRBJ1-6 gives the full variable domain: DTAVSQTPKYLVTQMGNDKSIKCEQNLGHDTMYWYKQDSKKFLKIMFSYNNKELIINETVPNRFSPKSPDKAHLNLHINSLELGDSAVYFCASSQEWAGRNSPLHFGNGTRLTVT.

DNA for the CDR3: TGTGCCAGCAGTCGCGAATGGGGGGGTTACTACGAGCAGTACGTC. It codes for CASSREWGGYYEQYV. The chain uses TRBV6-5 and TRBJ2-7; 7 bases align to TRBD2. CDR1 and CDR2 from the germline V gene are MNHEY and SVGAGI. V lost 5 bases to trimming and J lost 3 bases; unmatched junction nucleotides: 10. This CDR3 contains 15 residues.

CDR3 sequence: CSAPPEEGIEGNQYF. CDR3 coding DNA: TGCAGTGCCCCCCCCGAGGAGGGAATAGAAGGGAACCAGTACTTC. J is TRBJ2-5 and V is TRBV20-1, with a weak D call TRBD2 (6 bases). V shed 6 bases and J shed 10 bases, with 27 bases lying between them. Germline CDR1 reads DFQATT; CDR2 reads SNEGSKA (reference sequence). CDR3 length equals 15 residues.

The gene calls are TRBV9 and TRBJ2-1; D is perhaps TRBD1 (5 bases). Germline CDR1 SGDLS, CDR2 YYNGEE. Trimming removed 6 bases from V and 10 bases from J, with 17 bases in between. This CDR3 spans 13 amino acids. The CDR3 DNA reads as TGTGCCAGCAACCCGACGCAGGGTGACGAGCAGTTCTTC. Its translation is CASNPTQGDEQFF.

The chain recombines TRBV19 with TRBJ1-5; a weak D match, TRBD1 (6 bases). The germline V gene has CDR1 LNHDA and CDR2 SQIVND (reference sequence). This CDR3 comprises 14 residues. Trimming pared 5 bases from V and 8 bases from J, leaving 16 bases between. This chain's CDR3 is CASSPDRTGEPQHF. The CDR3 bases are TGTGCCAGTAGTCCCGACAGGACCGGAGAGCCCCAGCATTTT.

About this clonotype: The junction differs from germline at one of its ends, possibly a read error. The genes are TRBV20-1 and TRBJ2-3; 9 nucleotides match TRBD1. From germline, CDR1 is DFQATT and CDR2 SNEGSKA (reference sequence). This CDR3 has 12 residues. Here the CDR3 reads CSARVEGTGLHF. CDR3 DNA: TGCAGTGCTAGAGTGGAAGGGACAGGGCTGCATTTT.

This clonotype is a singleton in its sample. The V gene is TRBV13, the J gene TRBJ1-3; no clear D gene. This CDR3 is built from 11 residues. Germline V gives CDR1 PRHDT, CDR2 FYEKMQ (reference sequence). Trimming took off 6 bases at V and 5 bases at J, with 5 bases between the two ends. The CDR3 sequence is CASRLRNTIYF. CDR3 bases: TGTGCCAGCAGACTAAGAAACACCATATATTTT.

This chain connects TRBV20-1 to TRBJ2-5, with D tentatively TRBD1 (6 bases). Trimming cost V 7 bases and J 5 bases, with 20 bases left between them. The CDR3 has 14 amino acids. Germline assignment: CDR1 DFQATT and CDR2 SNEGSKA (reference sequence). The CDR3 DNA reads as TGCAGTGTCCTTATAAGGGGGTCGGAGGAGACCCAGTACTTC. Residues: CSVLIRGSEETQYF.

The chain joins TRBV14 to TRBJ2-7; D remains unclear. Trimming left V 4 bases short and J 0 bases short, with 10 bases between. This CDR3 contains 14 residues. The germline V gene has CDR1 SGHDN and CDR2 FVKESK. This CDR3 reads CASSLIGNSYEQYF. The DNA of the CDR3 is TGTGCCAGCAGCCTGATCGGCAACTCCTACGAGCAGTACTTC. The whole variable domain, filled in from reference TRBV14 and TRBJ2-7, reads EAGVTQFPSHSVIEKGQTVTLRCDPISGHDNLYWYRRVMGKEIKFLLHFVKESKQDESGMPNNRFLAERTGGTYSTLKVQPAELEDSGVYFCASSLIGNSYEQYFGPGTRLTVT.

This chain joins TRBV3-1 and TRBJ1-1; weak D call: TRBD1 (5 bases). CDR3 length: 13 amino acids. The V and J ends lost 7 bases and 7 bases respectively, with 16 bases between them. The germline V gene encodes CDR1 LGHDT and CDR2 YNNKEL (reference sequence). DNA for the CDR3: TGTGCCAGCATCCCGCAGGGATTCGGTGAAGCTTTCTTT. Translating it yields CASIPQGFGEAFF.

This rearrangement joins TRBV3-1 to TRBJ2-3; D call uncertain. Germline lookup yields CDR1 LGHDT and CDR2 YNNKEL (reference sequence). V lost 3 bases and J lost 2, with 6 bases in between. The CDR3 sequence is 13 residues long. CDR3 protein: CASSQGNTDTQYF. The CDR3 coding sequence is TGTGCCAGCAGCCAGGGTAACACAGATACGCAGTATTTT.

The rearrangement uses TRBV3-1 and TRBJ2-3; D not certain. Germline V gene sequence: CDR1 LGHDT, CDR2 YNNKEL (reference sequence). The CDR3 loop spans 16 amino acids. V lost 2 bases and J 0 bases, leaving 12 bases between the germline ends. As DNA, the CDR3 is TGTGCCAGCAGCCAAAATGCTCGCCCAAGCACAGATACGCAGTATTTT. This codes for CASSQNARPSTDTQYF.